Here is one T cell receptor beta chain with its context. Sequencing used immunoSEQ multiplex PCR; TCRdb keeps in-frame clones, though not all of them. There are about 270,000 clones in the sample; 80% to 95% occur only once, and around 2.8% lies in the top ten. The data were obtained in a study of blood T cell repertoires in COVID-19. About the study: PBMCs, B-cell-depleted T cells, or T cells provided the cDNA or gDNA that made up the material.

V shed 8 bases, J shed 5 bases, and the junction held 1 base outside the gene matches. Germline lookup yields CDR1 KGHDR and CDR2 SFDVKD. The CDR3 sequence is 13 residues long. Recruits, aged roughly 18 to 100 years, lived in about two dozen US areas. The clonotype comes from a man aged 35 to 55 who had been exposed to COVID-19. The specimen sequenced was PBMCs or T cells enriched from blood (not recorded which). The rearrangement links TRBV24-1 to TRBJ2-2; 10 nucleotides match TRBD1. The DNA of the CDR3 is TGTGCCACCACGGGACAGGGGACCGGGGAGCTGTTTTTT. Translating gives CATTGQGTGELFF.